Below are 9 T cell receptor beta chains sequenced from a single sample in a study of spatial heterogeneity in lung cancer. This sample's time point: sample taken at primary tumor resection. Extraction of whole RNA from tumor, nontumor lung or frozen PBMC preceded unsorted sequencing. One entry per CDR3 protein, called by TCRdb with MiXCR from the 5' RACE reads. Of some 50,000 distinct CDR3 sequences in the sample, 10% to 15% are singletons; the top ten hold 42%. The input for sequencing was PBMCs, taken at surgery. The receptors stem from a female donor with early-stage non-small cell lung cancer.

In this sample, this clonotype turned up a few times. CDR3 sequence (DNA): TGCGCCAGCAGCCAAGATTTGCGGCAGGGTCTCACCTATGGCTACACCTTC. Protein sequence: CASSQDLRQGLTYGYTF. The V and J genes are TRBV4-1 and TRBJ1-2; D possibly corresponds to TRBD1 (5 bases). Trimming took off 0 bases at V and 4 bases at J, with 18 bases between the two ends. The CDR3 consists of 17 residues. Germline V gives CDR1 MGHRA, CDR2 YSYEKL.

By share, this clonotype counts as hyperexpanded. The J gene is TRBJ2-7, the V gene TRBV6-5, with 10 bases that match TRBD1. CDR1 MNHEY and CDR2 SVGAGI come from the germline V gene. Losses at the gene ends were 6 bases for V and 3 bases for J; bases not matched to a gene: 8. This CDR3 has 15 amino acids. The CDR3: CASSPGQGTIYEQYF. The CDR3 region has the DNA TGTGCCAGCAGCCCGGGACAGGGGACAATCTACGAGCAGTACTTC.

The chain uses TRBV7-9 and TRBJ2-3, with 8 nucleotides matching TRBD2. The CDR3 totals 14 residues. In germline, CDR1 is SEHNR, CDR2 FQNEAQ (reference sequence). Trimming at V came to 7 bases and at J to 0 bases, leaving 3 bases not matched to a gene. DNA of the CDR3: TGTGCCAGCACCCCTAGCGGGAGCACAGATACGCAGTATTTT. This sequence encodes CASTPSGSTDTQYF.

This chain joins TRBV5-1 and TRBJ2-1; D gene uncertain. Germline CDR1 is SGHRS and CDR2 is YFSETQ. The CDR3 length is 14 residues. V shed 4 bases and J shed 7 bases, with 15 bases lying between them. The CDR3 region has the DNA TGCGCCAGCAGCGTACTGCCCGGTCCGAATGAGCAGTTCTTC. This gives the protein CASSVLPGPNEQFF. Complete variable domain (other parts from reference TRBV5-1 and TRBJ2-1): KAGVTQTPRYLIKTRGQQVTLSCSPISGHRSVSWYQQTPGQGLQFLFEYFSETQRNKGNFPGRFSGRQFSNSRSEMNVSTLELGDSALYLCASSVLPGPNEQFFGPGTRLTVL.

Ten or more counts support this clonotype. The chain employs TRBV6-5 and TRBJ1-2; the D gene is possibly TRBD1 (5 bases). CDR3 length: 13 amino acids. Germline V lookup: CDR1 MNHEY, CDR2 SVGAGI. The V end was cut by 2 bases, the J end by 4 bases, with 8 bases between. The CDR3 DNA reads TGTGCCAGCAGTTACGGGGGGGGCTATGGCTACACCTTC. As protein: CASSYGGGYGYTF.

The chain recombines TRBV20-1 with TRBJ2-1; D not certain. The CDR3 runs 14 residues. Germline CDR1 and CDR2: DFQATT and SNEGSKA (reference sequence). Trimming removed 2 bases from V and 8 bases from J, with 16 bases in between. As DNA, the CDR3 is TGCAGTGCTAGAACCGGGTTCGTACGGGATGAGCAGTTCTTC. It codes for CSARTGFVRDEQFF.

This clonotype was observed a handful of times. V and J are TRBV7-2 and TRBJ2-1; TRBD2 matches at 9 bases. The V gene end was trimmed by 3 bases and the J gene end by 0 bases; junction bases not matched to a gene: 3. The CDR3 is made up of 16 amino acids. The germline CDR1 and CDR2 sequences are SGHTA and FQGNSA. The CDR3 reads CASSLQRGVSYNEQFF. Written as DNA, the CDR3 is TGTGCCAGCAGCTTGCAGCGGGGGGTCTCCTACAATGAGCAGTTCTTC.

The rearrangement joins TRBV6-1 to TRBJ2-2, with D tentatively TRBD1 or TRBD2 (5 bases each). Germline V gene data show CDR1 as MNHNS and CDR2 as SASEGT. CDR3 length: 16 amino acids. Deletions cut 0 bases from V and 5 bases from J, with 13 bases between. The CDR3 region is CASSEALGGRTGELFF. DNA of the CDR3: TGTGCCAGCAGTGAAGCGCTTGGGGGACGGACCGGGGAGCTGTTTTTT.

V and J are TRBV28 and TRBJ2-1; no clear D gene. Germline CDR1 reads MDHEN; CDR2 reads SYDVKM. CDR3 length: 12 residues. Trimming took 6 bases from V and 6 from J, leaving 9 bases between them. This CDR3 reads CASSPAVNEQFF. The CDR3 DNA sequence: TGTGCCAGCAGCCCGGCGGTCAATGAGCAGTTCTTC.